The clone carrying this T cell receptor (beta chain) has only a few counts. Through a sample-barcoded 5' primer and a J-beta primer mix, a second PCR was run for 7 to 11 cycles. MiXCR, applied by TCRdb to the 5' RACE reads, yields one record per CDR3 protein. The sample has around 1,100,000 distinct CDR3 sequences, around two fifths seen once. The data belong to a study of blood T cells in healthy people across ages. In germline, CDR1 is SNHLY, CDR2 FYNNEI. This CDR3 has 15 residues. The V and J ends lost 4 bases and 1 base, in that order; junction bases with no gene match: 6. The sequence was obtained from a man younger than 35 in good health. The chain is built from TRBV2 and TRBJ1-1, with 7 bases aligning to TRBD1. The sequencing input was blood. This chain's CDR3 is CASSVGGSSNTEAFF. The CDR3 DNA reads as TGTGCCAGCAGTGTAGGGGGCAGTTCGAACACTGAAGCTTTCTTT.